This paragraph covers one TCR beta chain sequence. Germline CDR1 reads MNHEY; CDR2 reads SVGAGI. The CDR3 runs 13 residues. Trimming removed 6 bases from V and 7 bases from J, with 12 bases in between. This entry is derived from a study of cytomegalovirus exposure and HLA in healthy donors. The PCR ran on 60 Vbeta and 13 Jbeta primers. Sequenced by immunoSEQ multiplex PCR; TCRdb stores in-frame clones only, minus some. The repertoire holds about 130,000 clones, with 81% as singletons. Input material: PBMCs. The clonotype originates from a man younger than 35 in good health and CMV-seronegative. The genes are TRBV6-5 and TRBJ2-2, with D possibly TRBD1 on 5 matching bases. The chain's CDR3 is CASSNSQGGELFF. The CDR3 coding sequence is TGTGCCAGCAGCAATAGCCAGGGCGGGGAGCTGTTTTTT.